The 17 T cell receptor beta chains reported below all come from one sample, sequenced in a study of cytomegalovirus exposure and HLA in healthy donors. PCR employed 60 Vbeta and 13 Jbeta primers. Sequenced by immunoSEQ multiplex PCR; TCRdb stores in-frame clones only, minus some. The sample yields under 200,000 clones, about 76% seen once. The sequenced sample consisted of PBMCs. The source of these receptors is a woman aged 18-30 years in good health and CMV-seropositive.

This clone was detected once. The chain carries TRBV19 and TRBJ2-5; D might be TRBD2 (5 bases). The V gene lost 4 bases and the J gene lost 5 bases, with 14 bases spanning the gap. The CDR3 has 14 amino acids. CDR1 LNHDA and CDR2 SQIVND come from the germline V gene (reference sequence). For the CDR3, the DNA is TGTGCCAGTAGTAGTCGGCAGAGGAGGGAGACCCAGTACTTC. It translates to CASSSRQRRETQYF.

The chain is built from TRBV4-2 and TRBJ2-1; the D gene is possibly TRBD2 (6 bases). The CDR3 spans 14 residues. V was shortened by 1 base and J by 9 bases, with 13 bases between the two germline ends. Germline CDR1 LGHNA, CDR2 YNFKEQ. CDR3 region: CASSQVASAIEQFF. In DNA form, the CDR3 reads TGTGCCAGCAGCCAAGTTGCTAGCGCCATTGAGCAGTTCTTC.

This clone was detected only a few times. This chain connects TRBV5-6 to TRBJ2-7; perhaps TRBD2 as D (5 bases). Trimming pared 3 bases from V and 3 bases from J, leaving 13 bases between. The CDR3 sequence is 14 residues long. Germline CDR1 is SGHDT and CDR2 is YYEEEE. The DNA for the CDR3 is TGTGCCAGCAGCTCCACGACGGGGTTCTACGAGCAGTACTTC. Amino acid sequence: CASSSTTGFYEQYF.

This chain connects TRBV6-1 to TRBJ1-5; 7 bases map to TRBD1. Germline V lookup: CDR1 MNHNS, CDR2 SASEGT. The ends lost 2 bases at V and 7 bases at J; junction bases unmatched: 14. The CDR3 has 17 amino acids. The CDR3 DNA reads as TGTGCCAGCAGTGAATACCCCAGGGGGGCTCAGGCACAGCCCCAGCATTTT. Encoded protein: CASSEYPRGAQAQPQHF.

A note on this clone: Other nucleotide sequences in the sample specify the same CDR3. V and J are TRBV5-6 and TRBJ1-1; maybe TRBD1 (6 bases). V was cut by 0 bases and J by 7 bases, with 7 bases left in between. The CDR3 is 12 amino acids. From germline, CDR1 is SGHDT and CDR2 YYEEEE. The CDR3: CASSLVQGEAFF. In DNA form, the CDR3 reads TGTGCCAGCAGCTTGGTACAGGGTGAAGCTTTCTTT.

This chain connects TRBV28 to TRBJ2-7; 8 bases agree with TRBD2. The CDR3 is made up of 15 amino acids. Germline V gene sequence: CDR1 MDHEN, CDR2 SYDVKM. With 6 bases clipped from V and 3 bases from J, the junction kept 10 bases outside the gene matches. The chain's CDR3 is CASRPTSGPFYEQYF. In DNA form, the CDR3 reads TGTGCCAGCAGACCCACTAGCGGACCCTTCTACGAGCAGTACTTC. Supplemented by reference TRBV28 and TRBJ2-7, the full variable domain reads DVKVTQSSRYLVKRTGEKVFLECVQDMDHENMFWYRQDPGLGLRLIYFSYDVKMKEKGDIPEGYSVSREKKERFSLILESASTNQTSMYLCASRPTSGPFYEQYFGPGTRLTVT.

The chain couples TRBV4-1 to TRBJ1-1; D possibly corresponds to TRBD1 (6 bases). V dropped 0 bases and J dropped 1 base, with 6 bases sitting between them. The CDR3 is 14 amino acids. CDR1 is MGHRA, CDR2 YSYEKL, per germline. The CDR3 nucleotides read TGCGCCAGCAGCCAAGAAGGGGGGAACACTGAAGCTTTCTTT. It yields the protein CASSQEGGNTEAFF.

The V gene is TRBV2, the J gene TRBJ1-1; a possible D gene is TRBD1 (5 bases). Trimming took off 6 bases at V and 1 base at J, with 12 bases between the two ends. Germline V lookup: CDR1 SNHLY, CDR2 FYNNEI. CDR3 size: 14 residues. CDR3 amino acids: CASRDGGTNTEAFF. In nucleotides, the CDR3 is TGTGCCAGCAGAGACGGAGGGACGAACACTGAAGCTTTCTTT.

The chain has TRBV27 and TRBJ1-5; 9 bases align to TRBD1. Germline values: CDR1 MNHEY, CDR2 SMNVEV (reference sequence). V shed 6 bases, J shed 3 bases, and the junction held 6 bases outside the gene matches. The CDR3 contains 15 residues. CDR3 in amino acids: CASSLTGGNNQPQHF. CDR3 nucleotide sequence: TGTGCCAGCAGCTTAACAGGGGGCAACAATCAGCCCCAGCATTTT.

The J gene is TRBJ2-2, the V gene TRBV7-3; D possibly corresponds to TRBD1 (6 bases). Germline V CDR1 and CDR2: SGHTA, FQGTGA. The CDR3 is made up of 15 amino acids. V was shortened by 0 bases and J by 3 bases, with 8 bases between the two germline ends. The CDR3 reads CASSLTGQDTGELFF. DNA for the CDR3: TGTGCCAGCAGCTTAACGGGACAAGACACCGGGGAGCTGTTTTTT.

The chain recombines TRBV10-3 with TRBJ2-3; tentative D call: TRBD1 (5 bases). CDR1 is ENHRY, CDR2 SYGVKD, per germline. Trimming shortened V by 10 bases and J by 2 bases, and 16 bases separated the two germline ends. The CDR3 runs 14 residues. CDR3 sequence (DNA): TGTGCCACCCGAAGGGGCCAGACCACAGATACGCAGTATTTT. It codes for CATRRGQTTDTQYF.

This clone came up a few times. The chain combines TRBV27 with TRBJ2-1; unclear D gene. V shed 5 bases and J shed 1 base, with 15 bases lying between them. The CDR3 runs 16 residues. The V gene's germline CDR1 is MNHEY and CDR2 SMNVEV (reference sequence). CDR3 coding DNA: TGTGCCAGCAGTCCTTCGACCCTGGAGTCCTACAATGAGCAGTTCTTC. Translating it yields CASSPSTLESYNEQFF.

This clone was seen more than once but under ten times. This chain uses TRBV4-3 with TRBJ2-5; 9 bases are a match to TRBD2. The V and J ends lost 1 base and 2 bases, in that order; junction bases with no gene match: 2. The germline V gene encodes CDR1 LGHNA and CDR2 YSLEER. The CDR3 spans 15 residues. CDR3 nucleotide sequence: TGCGCCAGCAGCCAAGGGACTAGCGAACAAGAGACCCAGTACTTC. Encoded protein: CASSQGTSEQETQYF.

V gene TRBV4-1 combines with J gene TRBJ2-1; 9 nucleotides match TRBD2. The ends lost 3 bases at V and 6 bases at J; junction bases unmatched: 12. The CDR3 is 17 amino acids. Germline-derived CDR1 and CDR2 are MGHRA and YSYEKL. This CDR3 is CASSHSGGLASANEQFF. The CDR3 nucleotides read TGCGCCAGCAGCCATTCGGGGGGACTAGCCTCGGCCAATGAGCAGTTCTTC.

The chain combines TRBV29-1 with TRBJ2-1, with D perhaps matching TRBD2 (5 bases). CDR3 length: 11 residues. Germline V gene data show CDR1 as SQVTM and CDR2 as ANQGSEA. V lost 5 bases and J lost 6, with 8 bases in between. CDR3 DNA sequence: TGCAGCGTTAGTGAGGGCAATGAGCAGTTCTTC. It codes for CSVSEGNEQFF.

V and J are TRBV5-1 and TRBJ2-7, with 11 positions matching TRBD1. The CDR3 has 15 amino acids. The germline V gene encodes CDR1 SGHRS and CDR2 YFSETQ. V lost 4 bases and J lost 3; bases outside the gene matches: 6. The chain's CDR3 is CASSTRTGGGYEQYF. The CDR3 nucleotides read TGCGCCAGCAGCACTCGGACAGGGGGCGGCTACGAGCAGTACTTC.

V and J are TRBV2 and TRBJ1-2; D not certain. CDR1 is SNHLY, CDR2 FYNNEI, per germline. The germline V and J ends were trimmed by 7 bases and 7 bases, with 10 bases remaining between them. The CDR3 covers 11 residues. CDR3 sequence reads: CASKEGSGYTF. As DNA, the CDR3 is TGTGCCAGCAAGGAGGGCAGTGGCTACACCTTC.